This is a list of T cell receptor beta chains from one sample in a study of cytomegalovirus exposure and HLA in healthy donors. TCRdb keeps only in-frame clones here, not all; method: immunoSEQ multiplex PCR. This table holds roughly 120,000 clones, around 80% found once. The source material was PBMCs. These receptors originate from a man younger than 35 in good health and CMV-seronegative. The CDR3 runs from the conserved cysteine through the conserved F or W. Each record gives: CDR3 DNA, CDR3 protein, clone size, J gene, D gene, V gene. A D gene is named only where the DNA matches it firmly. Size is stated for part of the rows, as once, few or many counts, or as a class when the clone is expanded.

DNA: TGTGCCAGCAGCCTCAGACTAGCCAGCTCCTACAATGAGCAGTTCTTC
CDR3: CASSLRLASSYNEQFF
size: -
J: TRBJ2-1
D: TRBD2
V: TRBV7-3

DNA: TGTGCCAGCTCACAAACAGGGGGTGTTAGTAGCAATCAGCCCCAGCATTTT
CDR3: CASSQTGGVSSNQPQHF
size: -
J: TRBJ1-5
D: TRBD1
V: TRBV18

DNA: TGTGCCAGCAGCTTAGCGGCGGGAAACCATGGCTACACCTTC
CDR3: CASSLAAGNHGYTF
size: -
J: TRBJ1-2
D: -
V: TRBV11-2

DNA: TGTGCCAGCTCACCAACAGGCCAGACTGAAGCTTTCTTT
CDR3: CASSPTGQTEAFF
size: -
J: TRBJ1-1
D: -
V: TRBV18

DNA: TGTGCCAGCAGCCCTGGGACAGCCATTCAGCCCCAGCATTTT
CDR3: CASSPGTAIQPQHF
size: -
J: TRBJ1-5
D: TRBD1
V: TRBV7-9

DNA: TGCGCCAGCAGCTTCTCCGGGACTGAAGAGACCCAGTACTTC
CDR3: CASSFSGTEETQYF
size: -
J: TRBJ2-5
D: -
V: TRBV5-1

DNA: TGTGCCAGCAGCTTAGGGGCCCTACAGGACATTCAGTACTTC
CDR3: CASSLGALQDIQYF
size: -
J: TRBJ2-4
D: -
V: TRBV7-6

DNA: TGTGCCAGCAGTTTCTTGGAGGCCGACTACGAGCAGTACTTC
CDR3: CASSFLEADYEQYF
size: -
J: TRBJ2-7
D: -
V: TRBV28

DNA: TGTGCCAGCAGCCTACAGCACACAGATACGCAGTATTTT
CDR3: CASSLQHTDTQYF
size: once
J: TRBJ2-3
D: -
V: TRBV7-3

DNA: TGTGCCATCAGCGGACAGAACACTGAAGCTTTCTTT
CDR3: CAISGQNTEAFF
size: -
J: TRBJ1-1
D: -
V: TRBV10-3

DNA: TGTGCCAGTAGTATAGGCACAGCTTACGAGCAGTACTTC
CDR3: CASSIGTAYEQYF
size: -
J: TRBJ2-7
D: -
V: TRBV19

DNA: TGTGCCAGCAGCTCCCTACGGGACAAGGGACAAAACATTCAGTACTTC
CDR3: CASSSLRDKGQNIQYF
size: -
J: TRBJ2-4
D: -
V: TRBV7-9

DNA: TGTGCCATCAGTGCGTCCCCTGCGGGAGGGCCTACTAGCACAGATACGCAGTATTTT
CDR3: CAISASPAGGPTSTDTQYF
size: once
J: TRBJ2-3
D: TRBD2
V: TRBV10-3

DNA: TGTGCCAGCAGCTTAGTGACAGGGGAAGGGCAAGAGACCCAGTACTTC
CDR3: CASSLVTGEGQETQYF
size: -
J: TRBJ2-5
D: TRBD1
V: TRBV11-1

DNA: TGTGCCAGTTGGTCCCGGAGCGGGACTGAAGCTTTCTTT
CDR3: CASWSRSGTEAFF
size: -
J: TRBJ1-1
D: -
V: TRBV6-5

DNA: TGCAGCTATAAAGGGGCTTGGTCGATAGATACGCAGTATTTT
CDR3: CSYKGAWSIDTQYF
size: -
J: TRBJ2-3
D: -
V: TRBV29-1

DNA: TGTGCCAGCAGTTTACTAGCGGTCATCAATGAGCAGTTCTTC
CDR3: CASSLLAVINEQFF
size: -
J: TRBJ2-1
D: TRBD2
V: TRBV28

DNA: TGTGCCAGCAGCTTAGACAGGGGAAACTTAGAGCAGTACTTC
CDR3: CASSLDRGNLEQYF
size: -
J: TRBJ2-7
D: TRBD1
V: TRBV7-2

DNA: TGTGCTAGGGAGGGGCCAGTCTCTGGAAACACCATATATTTT
CDR3: CAREGPVSGNTIYF
size: -
J: TRBJ1-3
D: -
V: TRBV30

DNA: TGTGCCAGCAGTAGCGGGTCAAGGGAGCAGTACTTC
CDR3: CASSSGSREQYF
size: -
J: TRBJ2-7
D: -
V: TRBV28

DNA: TGTGCCAGCAGCGTAGTGTCGGGCGGGAGGACCTACAATGAGCAGTTCTTC
CDR3: CASSVVSGGRTYNEQFF
size: few
J: TRBJ2-1
D: TRBD2
V: TRBV9

DNA: TGTGCCAGCAGCTTGGGGTGGGCGGGAGAAGGGAATGAGCAGTTCTTC
CDR3: CASSLGWAGEGNEQFF
size: -
J: TRBJ2-1
D: TRBD2
V: TRBV5-6

DNA: TGTGCCAGCAGCCCCGCACAGGGGCCCAATCAGCCCCAGCATTTT
CDR3: CASSPAQGPNQPQHF
size: -
J: TRBJ1-5
D: TRBD1
V: TRBV28

DNA: TGTTCCAGCAGTTCCCTATTCACCGGGGTTTTTGAAAAACTGTTTTTT
CDR3: CSSSSLFTGVFEKLFF
size: -
J: TRBJ1-4
D: -
V: TRBV7-9

DNA: TGTGCCAGCAGTCGTAGCGGAAACACCATATATTTT
CDR3: CASSRSGNTIYF
size: -
J: TRBJ1-3
D: -
V: TRBV14

DNA: TGTGCCAGCAGTTACTCGCGGACATTGAAAGAGACCCAGTACTTC
CDR3: CASSYSRTLKETQYF
size: -
J: TRBJ2-5
D: -
V: TRBV6-5

DNA: TGCAGCGTTGGAGGAGCCTGGTTCTTC
CDR3: CSVGGAWFF
size: -
J: TRBJ2-1
D: -
V: TRBV29-1

DNA: TGTGCCAGCAGCTTGTTTCCTCTCTATGGCTACACCTTC
CDR3: CASSLFPLYGYTF
size: once
J: TRBJ1-2
D: -
V: TRBV5-6

DNA: TGCGCCAGCAGTGGCCGGGACAGGGCCTACTTC
CDR3: CASSGRDRAYF
size: once
J: TRBJ2-5
D: TRBD1
V: TRBV10-2

DNA: TGTGCCAGCAGTCGGGACAGGGGCGACGAGCAGTACTTC
CDR3: CASSRDRGDEQYF
size: -
J: TRBJ2-7
D: TRBD1
V: TRBV5-4

DNA: TGTGCCAGTAGTATACAGGGAAGGGGGAATGAAAAACTGTTTTTT
CDR3: CASSIQGRGNEKLFF
size: few
J: TRBJ1-4
D: -
V: TRBV19

DNA: TGCGCCAGCAGTGAGGGCAGGGGCATTGGCACCGGGGAGCTGTTTTTT
CDR3: CASSEGRGIGTGELFF
size: -
J: TRBJ2-2
D: -
V: TRBV10-1

DNA: TGTGCCAGCAGCGGAACGACAGGGGAATTAGAAAAACTGTTTTTT
CDR3: CASSGTTGELEKLFF
size: -
J: TRBJ1-4
D: TRBD1
V: TRBV9

DNA: TGTGCCAGCATTCCGGGGTCGGGTCTTCAGCCCCAGCATTTT
CDR3: CASIPGSGLQPQHF
size: -
J: TRBJ1-5
D: -
V: TRBV28

DNA: TGTGCCAGTAGTATAAGGAGTGGCGGCTCCTACAATGAGCAGTTCTTC
CDR3: CASSIRSGGSYNEQFF
size: -
J: TRBJ2-1
D: -
V: TRBV19

DNA: TGCAGCGTTCGACAGGGTAGTAATTCACCCCTCCACTTT
CDR3: CSVRQGSNSPLHF
size: -
J: TRBJ1-6
D: TRBD1
V: TRBV29-1

DNA: TGTGCCAGTAACAGGGTACCGGACAATGAGCAGTTCTTC
CDR3: CASNRVPDNEQFF
size: -
J: TRBJ2-1
D: -
V: TRBV2

DNA: TGTGCCAGCGCAGGGAACTATGGCTACACCTTC
CDR3: CASAGNYGYTF
size: -
J: TRBJ1-2
D: -
V: TRBV6-6

DNA: TGCAGCGTTGTCACGGGACTCACTGAAGCTTTCTTT
CDR3: CSVVTGLTEAFF
size: few
J: TRBJ1-1
D: -
V: TRBV29-1

DNA: TGTGCCAGCAGTGAGGACTTTTATAGCAATCAGCCCCAGCATTTT
CDR3: CASSEDFYSNQPQHF
size: many
J: TRBJ1-5
D: -
V: TRBV2

DNA: TGTGCCACCAGCAGAGCAGGTTCATTTGGTGAAAAACTGTTTTTT
CDR3: CATSRAGSFGEKLFF
size: -
J: TRBJ1-4
D: -
V: TRBV15

DNA: TGTGCCATCAGTGCCTCAGGGGTTACCAATCAGCCCCAGCATTTT
CDR3: CAISASGVTNQPQHF
size: -
J: TRBJ1-5
D: -
V: TRBV10-3

DNA: TGTGCCAGTAGTCCCAGTGGGGGGTCCTACAATGAGCAGTTCTTC
CDR3: CASSPSGGSYNEQFF
size: few
J: TRBJ2-1
D: -
V: TRBV19

DNA: TGTGCCAGCAGCTTGATCGTTCCGGACAGGGTATCAGGAAACACCATATATTTT
CDR3: CASSLIVPDRVSGNTIYF
size: -
J: TRBJ1-3
D: TRBD1
V: TRBV5-6

DNA: TGTGCCTGGAGCCACCTGGACATCAACACCATATATTTT
CDR3: CAWSHLDINTIYF
size: -
J: TRBJ1-3
D: -
V: TRBV30

DNA: TGTGCTAGTGGTTTAGGGGACACGCGTGAAAAACTGTTTTTT
CDR3: CASGLGDTREKLFF
size: few
J: TRBJ1-4
D: -
V: TRBV12-5

DNA: TGCGCCAGCAGCCAAGATTCTTTGGGGAGTGTTACTGAAGCTTTCTTT
CDR3: CASSQDSLGSVTEAFF
size: -
J: TRBJ1-1
D: -
V: TRBV4-3

DNA: TGTGCCAGCAGCTTAACAGGGGCAGAGACCCAGTACTTC
CDR3: CASSLTGAETQYF
size: -
J: TRBJ2-5
D: TRBD1
V: TRBV5-6

DNA: TGTGCCAGCAGTCGGACAGGTGCTGTTGGAAACACCATATATTTT
CDR3: CASSRTGAVGNTIYF
size: -
J: TRBJ1-3
D: TRBD1
V: TRBV6-6

DNA: TGTGCCAGCAGCTTAGGGTACGGGAGTGGGGATACGCAGTATTTT
CDR3: CASSLGYGSGDTQYF
size: -
J: TRBJ2-3
D: -
V: TRBV7-9

DNA: TGCGCCAGCAGAACAGGGAGCTCCTACAATGAGCAGTTCTTC
CDR3: CASRTGSSYNEQFF
size: once
J: TRBJ2-1
D: -
V: TRBV5-1

DNA: TGTGCCAGCAGCCTGCAAATTAGCGGGAGTACAGATACGCAGTATTTT
CDR3: CASSLQISGSTDTQYF
size: -
J: TRBJ2-3
D: TRBD2
V: TRBV9

DNA: TGCAGCGTTGTTGGGGGGAGTGGGTACGAGCAGTACTTC
CDR3: CSVVGGSGYEQYF
size: -
J: TRBJ2-7
D: -
V: TRBV29-1

DNA: TGTGCCAGCAGGACTGGGACAGGGACAATGAACACTGAAGCTTTCTTT
CDR3: CASRTGTGTMNTEAFF
size: few
J: TRBJ1-1
D: TRBD1
V: TRBV27

DNA: TGTGCCAGCAGCCAAGGGGCAGTCCAAGAGACCCAGTACTTC
CDR3: CASSQGAVQETQYF
size: -
J: TRBJ2-5
D: -
V: TRBV7-9

DNA: TGCAGTGCTAGTGAGTTTTGTGGCTACACCTTC
CDR3: CSASEFCGYTF
size: -
J: TRBJ1-2
D: -
V: TRBV20-1

DNA: TGTGCCAGCAGCAGACCAGGGGGATCTCACTATGGCTACACCTTC
CDR3: CASSRPGGSHYGYTF
size: -
J: TRBJ1-2
D: TRBD1
V: TRBV7-9

DNA: TGCGCCAGCAGCCAAGTATCCGGGCGGGGAGAGACCCAGTACTTC
CDR3: CASSQVSGRGETQYF
size: -
J: TRBJ2-5
D: -
V: TRBV4-3

DNA: TGTGCCAGCAGCTTGCGTGGGACAGGGTTAGCAGAGACCCAGTACTTC
CDR3: CASSLRGTGLAETQYF
size: -
J: TRBJ2-5
D: TRBD1
V: TRBV5-6